Included here is one T cell receptor beta chain sequence, with context. Its target antigen remains unknown. There are no base qualities to consult, and no much larger clone falls within one base. The sample originates from a study of blood T cell repertoires in COVID-19 (dated by TCRdb to the early 2020s). The study in broad terms: Samples covering the acute and convalescent phases of COVID-19 were provided by collaborators in the United States, Italy and Spain. A freely available public database, intended as a resource for researchers studying the immune response to SARS-CoV-2, is where the repertoires were released. The material from the prospective study consisted of cDNA or gDNA derived from T cells, B-cell-depleted T cells, or PBMCs. Subjects who had been exposed to COVID-19, were actively infected with it, or had recovered from it provided the deeply sampled blood TCRbeta repertoires that made up the dataset. The sample metadata nearly always contained a de-identified subject ID, COVID-19 status, age in years and sex. Where available, HLA class I and class II types were taken from metadata supplied by the sample provider and were not determined by assay-based typing. Samples were obtained from the ongoing ImmuneRACE study (first 160 participants) and from some 1,300 subjects provided by 6 global collaborators.

Trimming takes 2 bases off V and 9 bases off J; junction bases not matched to a gene: 7. The CDR3 runs 14 amino acids, cysteine and phenylalanine included. The read is trimmed to its CDR3 DNA, 42 bases read in frame from base 1. The CDR1 and CDR2 encoded by the germline V gene are MNHNS and SASEGT. Each collaborating institution followed its own protocols to collect whole blood in K2EDTA tubes. For TCRbeta analysis, collaborator samples were shipped as frozen whole blood, as isolated PBMCs, or as DNA extracted from either sample type. The immunoSEQ Assay, a bias-controlled multiplex PCR, was used to amplify TCRbeta CDR3 regions from genomic DNA. As for how the authors treated the data: The number of nucleated cells in each sample was estimated from the amplification of reference gene primers within the assay. To quantify the absolute abundance of each unique TCRbeta CDR3 rearrangement, sequence reads were collapsed and filtered. For each sample, productive Simpson clonality was calculated by taking the square root of Simpson's diversity index across productive rearrangements. TCRdb carries this immuneACCESS record with in-frame sequences only. Its versions omit some clonotypes, under half of them owing to an unresolved V gene in the studies checked, with the rest unexplained. V, J and clone size derive from that table, while D and trimming were established from the DNA sequence. The sample yields about 180,000 clones; roughly 88% were counted once. The ten largest clones represent approximately 9.9% of the sample.

The paper as a whole reports these results and caveats: The amount of clinical and demographic metadata varied by source and participant and was provided uncurated.

The V and J genes are TRBV6-1 and TRBJ1-2, with TRBD1 matching 9 junction bases. Sample: peripheral blood. The TCR sequence derives from a human donor with active or convalescent COVID-19. The donor label of this sample is uncertain. CDR3 region: CASSESTGGNRYTF. In nucleotide form, the sequence is TGTGCCAGCAGTGAATCGACAGGGGGTAATCGCTACACCTTC.